A single sample gave rise to the 28 T cell receptor beta chains below, sequenced in a study of T cell responses to AZD1222 COVID-19 vaccine. Here immunoSEQ multiplex PCR was the method, and the copy in TCRdb shows in-frame clones only, minus some. This sample has 120,000 or so clones, with around 88% found just once. Sequencing was performed on peripheral blood, taken on day 0 of AZD1222 vaccination. These receptors came from an adult in good health.

V usage is TRBV7-2 and J usage is TRBJ1-4; no reliable D call. The CDR3 covers 15 residues. V lost 5 bases to trimming and J lost 8 bases, with 18 bases between them. Per the germline V gene, CDR1 is SGHTA and CDR2 is FQGNSA. CDR3 sequence: CASSGSGTVGEKLFF. Here the CDR3 DNA reads TGTGCCAGCAGCGGGTCCGGTACGGTGGGCGAAAAACTGTTTTTT.

V is TRBV6-6 and J is TRBJ1-5; 9 bases agree with TRBD1. CDR1 is MNHNY, CDR2 SVGAGI, per germline (reference sequence). The CDR3 sequence is 17 residues long. The J segment lost 1 base and the V segment lost 5 bases, leaving 9 bases of the junction unmatched. CDR3 residues: CASSQDRGLRSNQPQHF. In DNA, the CDR3 is TGTGCCAGCAGTCAGGACAGGGGACTTAGAAGCAATCAGCCCCAGCATTTT.

The chain couples TRBV28 to TRBJ2-1; 8 nucleotides match TRBD2. Germline CDR1 reads MDHEN; CDR2 reads SYDVKM. The J segment lost 2 bases and the V segment lost 4 bases, leaving 7 bases of the junction unmatched. The CDR3 is made up of 16 amino acids. The DNA of the CDR3 is TGTGCCAGCAGTTCTCCCAGCGGGGGCGCCTACAATGAGCAGTTCTTC. It specifies CASSSPSGGAYNEQFF.

V and J are TRBV7-9 and TRBJ1-1; D not certain. Per germline, CDR1 SEHNR and CDR2 FQNEAQ (reference sequence). The length of the CDR3 is 14 residues. V lost 1 base and J lost 0, with 6 bases in between. CDR3 sequence (DNA): TGTGCCAGCAGCTTAGTTCTGGTGAACACTGAAGCTTTCTTT. Translation: CASSLVLVNTEAFF.

The CDR3 loop reads CASSRGAGTYNEQFF. Here the CDR3 DNA reads TGTGCCAGCAGCAGAGGAGCGGGGACCTACAATGAGCAGTTCTTC. This chain uses TRBV11-3 with TRBJ2-1; 7 nucleotides agree with TRBD2. V shed 5 bases and J 2 bases; nucleotides not matched to a gene: 6. The CDR3 has 15 amino acids. The germline V gene encodes CDR1 SGHNT and CDR2 YENEEA.

The genes are TRBV5-3 and TRBJ1-1; D gene unclear. TRBV5-3 is recorded as an ORF, its role being uncertain. The V end lost 3 bases, the J end lost 7 bases, and 7 bases lay between the germline ends. The CDR3 contains 11 residues. The CDR3 nucleotides read TGTGCCAGAAGCTATTTATGTGAAGCTTTCTTT. Its translation: CARSYLCEAFF.

The chain couples TRBV4-2 to TRBJ2-1; TRBD1 matches at 8 bases. J was trimmed by 4 bases and V by 4 bases; bases with no gene match: 6. Germline CDR1 is LGHNA and CDR2 is YNFKEQ. The length of the CDR3 is 15 residues. In nucleotides, the CDR3 is TGTGCCAGCAGCCCCGGGACAGGACTTTACAATGAGCAGTTCTTC. Translating it yields CASSPGTGLYNEQFF.

The rearrangement joins TRBV28 to TRBJ1-1; 9 nucleotides line up with TRBD1. This CDR3 is 15 amino acids long. Germline loops: CDR1 MDHEN, CDR2 SYDVKM. V gave up 4 bases and J gave up 5 bases; unmatched junction bases: 8. CDR3 sequence: CASSSGDRVLTEAFF. The DNA for the CDR3 is TGTGCCAGCAGTTCGGGGGACAGGGTCTTAACTGAAGCTTTCTTT.

The chain is built from TRBV18 and TRBJ1-2; D gene uncertain. The germline V gene has CDR1 KGHSH and CDR2 LQKENI. Trimming left V 3 bases short and J 5 bases short, with 19 bases between. This CDR3 has 16 residues. DNA for the CDR3: TGTGCCAGCTCACCCTCGGCGGACCTTGCGGGATATGGCTACACCTTC. Translating gives CASSPSADLAGYGYTF.

This chain uses TRBV14 with TRBJ1-1; D gene uncertain. V lost 2 bases to trimming and J lost 4 bases, with 11 bases between them. The CDR3 consists of 14 residues. Germline V gene lookup returns CDR1 SGHDN and CDR2 FVKESK. CDR3 region: CASSQLIPFTEAFF. The CDR3 nucleotides read TGTGCCAGCAGCCAACTAATACCATTCACTGAAGCTTTCTTT.

This clone was observed a handful of times. The chain recombines TRBV6-5 with TRBJ2-7, with a tentative D call TRBD1 (6 bases). With 2 bases removed from V and 4 bases from J, the gap between germline ends came to 15 bases. The CDR3 spans 15 residues. The germline CDR1 and CDR2 sequences are MNHEY and SVGAGI. The DNA of the CDR3 is TGTGCCAGCAGTTACGTTGGGGGCCTCGGGTACGAGCAGTACTTC. This encodes CASSYVGGLGYEQYF.

This clone was recorded only once. The genes are TRBV5-4 and TRBJ1-2; the D is unclear. Trimming pared 1 base from V and 0 bases from J, leaving 13 bases between. Germline CDR1 is SGHNT and CDR2 is YYREEE (reference sequence). The CDR3 runs to 16 residues. The DNA for the CDR3 is TGTGCCAGCAGCTTGAGGCAGACTAATCCTAACTATGGCTACACCTTC. Protein: CASSLRQTNPNYGYTF.

The chain recombines TRBV5-4 with TRBJ1-2; no reliable D call. V was clipped by 4 bases and J by 4 bases, with 14 bases between them. Germline CDR1 is SGHNT and CDR2 is YYREEE (reference sequence). This CDR3 region has 14 residues. The CDR3 sequence: CASSPDYLAYGYTF. The CDR3 region has the DNA TGTGCCAGCAGCCCGGACTATCTCGCCTATGGCTACACCTTC.

The chain links TRBV6-2 or TRBV6-3 to TRBJ2-7; no reliable D call. The germline gives CDR1 MNHEY, CDR2 SVGEGT. The CDR3 is 14 residues long. V was pared by 5 bases and J by 0 bases, with 11 bases between. In DNA, the CDR3 is TGTGCCAGCAGTACCGGGCTCTCCTCCTACGAGCAGTACTTC. Translation: CASSTGLSSYEQYF.

The sample holds a few counts of this clone. V is TRBV12-3 or TRBV12-4 and J is TRBJ1-4; D is unclear. Trimming removed 3 bases at V and 8 bases at J, with 4 bases between. This CDR3 comprises 11 residues. CDR3 in DNA: TGTGCCAGCAGTTTCAAAGAAAAACTGTTTTTT. As protein: CASSFKEKLFF.

The rearrangement links TRBV10-1 to TRBJ1-4; D is possibly TRBD1 (5 bases). The CDR3 covers 15 residues. Germline V gene sequence: CDR1 WNHNN, CDR2 SYGVQD (reference sequence). With 3 bases removed from V and 8 bases from J, the gap between germline ends came to 16 bases. The DNA of the CDR3 is TGCGCCAGCAGTGACGGGACTTCCGAGGGCGAAAAACTGTTTTTT. Residues: CASSDGTSEGEKLFF.

This CDR3 is CASTTLQGQGLGYTF. CDR3 sequence (DNA): TGTGCCAGCACCACCCTCCAGGGACAGGGTTTGGGCTACACCTTC. The rearrangement uses TRBV7-9 and TRBJ1-2; TRBD1 aligns across 9 bases. Trimming cost V 7 bases and J 8 bases; bases outside gene matches: 14. Germline loops: CDR1 SEHNR, CDR2 FQNEAQ (reference sequence). This CDR3 has 15 residues.

V usage is TRBV6-2 or TRBV6-3 and J usage is TRBJ2-1; 8 positions agree with TRBD2. This CDR3 spans 16 amino acids. Trimming cost V 2 bases and J 10 bases; bases outside gene matches: 13. Germline CDR1 is MNHEY and CDR2 is SVGEGT. For the CDR3, the DNA is TGTGCCAGCAGTTACACGGGCGGGGGGACTACCAGGGAGCAGTTCTTC. Encoded protein: CASSYTGGGTTREQFF.

The rearrangement uses TRBV18 and TRBJ2-5; no reliable D call. The CDR3 loop spans 15 amino acids. The germline CDR1 and CDR2 sequences are KGHSH and LQKENI. The V gene lost 0 bases and the J gene lost 0 bases, with 8 bases spanning the gap. CDR3 sequence reads: CASSPPGVDQETQYF. Written as DNA, the CDR3 is TGTGCCAGCTCACCACCTGGGGTTGACCAAGAGACCCAGTACTTC.

This sequence joins TRBV28 and TRBJ2-1; maybe TRBD1 (5 bases). In germline, CDR1 is MDHEN, CDR2 SYDVKM. There are 14 residues in the CDR3. Trimming pared 6 bases from V and 4 bases from J, leaving 13 bases between. CDR3 coding DNA: TGTGCCAGCAGCACAGGAGTCGAGTACAATGAGCAGTTCTTC. Residues: CASSTGVEYNEQFF.

The rearrangement uses TRBV4-1 and TRBJ1-4, with TRBD1 as a possible D gene (6 bases). Per germline, CDR1 MGHRA and CDR2 YSYEKL. This CDR3 spans 15 amino acids. V gave up 4 bases and J gave up 0 bases, with 9 bases separating them. In DNA form, the CDR3 reads TGCGCCAGCAGCCGAGGGACAACAACTAATGAAAAACTGTTTTTT. It yields the protein CASSRGTTTNEKLFF.

The J gene is TRBJ1-2, the V gene TRBV5-6; weak D call: TRBD1 (6 bases). The CDR3 is 14 residues long. The germline V and J ends were trimmed by 2 bases and 5 bases, with 13 bases remaining between them. Germline loops: CDR1 SGHDT, CDR2 YYEEEE. Written as DNA, the CDR3 is TGTGCCAGCAGCTTACTCTACAGGGATTATGGCTACACCTTC. This encodes CASSLLYRDYGYTF.

This chain connects TRBV6-5 to TRBJ1-3, with a tentative D call TRBD1 (5 bases). The CDR3 contains 15 residues. Germline CDR1 MNHEY, CDR2 SVGAGI. V was clipped by 6 bases and J by 0 bases, with 12 bases between them. CDR3 region: CASRPGLFSGNTIYF. The CDR3 nucleotides read TGTGCCAGCAGGCCGGGACTTTTCTCTGGAAACACCATATATTTT.

The chain employs TRBV29-1 and TRBJ2-3; 10 bases are shared with TRBD1. The CDR3 length is 14 residues. Germline V gives CDR1 SQVTM, CDR2 ANQGSEA. Losses at the gene ends were 8 bases for V and 1 base for J; bases not matched to a gene: 6. CDR3 DNA sequence: TGCAGCTACGCGGGGACAGGGGGCACAGATACGCAGTATTTT. This translates into CSYAGTGGTDTQYF.

The V and J genes are TRBV4-3 and TRBJ1-5; tentative D call: TRBD1 (6 bases). In germline, CDR1 is LGHNA, CDR2 YSLEER. V lost 3 bases and J lost 8, with 14 bases in between. The CDR3 consists of 14 residues. The chain's CDR3 is CASSHTGGGEPQHF. The CDR3 DNA sequence: TGCGCCAGCAGCCACACGGGGGGCGGGGAGCCCCAGCATTTT.

The rearrangement joins TRBV5-4 to TRBJ2-2; 8 positions match TRBD2. This CDR3 contains 15 residues. The germline CDR1 and CDR2 sequences are SGHNT and YYREEE (reference sequence). J lost 4 bases, V lost 9 bases, and 11 bases had no gene match. The CDR3 nucleotides read TGTGCCACGTCCCAGACTAGCGAACCCACCGGGGAGCTGTTTTTT. Translation: CATSQTSEPTGELFF.

In its sample, this clone was seen a few times. The chain couples TRBV24-1 to TRBJ2-4; D unresolved. CDR3 length: 13 amino acids. Trimming removed 4 bases from V and 1 base from J, with 4 bases in between. CDR1 and CDR2 from the germline V gene are KGHDR and SFDVKD. CDR3 DNA sequence: TGTGCCACCAGTGACGGTGCCAAAAACATTCAGTACTTC. The encoded protein is CATSDGAKNIQYF.

The chain recombines TRBV7-9 with TRBJ2-7, with 8 nucleotides matching TRBD1. V lost 5 bases to trimming and J lost 4 bases; unmatched junction nucleotides: 10. Germline CDR1 reads SEHNR; CDR2 reads FQNEAQ (reference sequence). The CDR3 length is 15 residues. The CDR3 reads CASSPRGQGAYEQYF. CDR3 DNA sequence: TGTGCCAGCAGCCCTCGGGGGCAGGGGGCTTACGAGCAGTACTTC.